This record concerns one T cell receptor beta chain sequence. Its antigen remains unidentified. The data were produced by immunoSEQ multiplex PCR, yet TCRdb's version contains in-frame clones alone and is incomplete. The data contain around 130,000 clones, about 91% of them singletons. The record originates from a study of T cell responses to AZD1222 COVID-19 vaccine. Points from the study as a whole: Within unmutated variant regions lay the reported targets of nearly half of spike-specific TCRs. White British people made up most donors, females outnumbered males, and clonal diversity was possibly underestimated. Baseline testing showed seropositivity in only 5 or 6 AZD1222 recipients. Samples come after the peak T cell response, not at day 14.

Trimming shortened V by 4 bases and J by 7 bases, and 15 bases separated the two germline ends. This CDR3 contains 14 residues. CDR1 SGHRS and CDR2 YFSETQ come from the germline V gene. The chain employs TRBV5-1 and TRBJ2-1, with D possibly matching TRBD1 (6 bases). This TCR derives from an adult in good health. Sequences were derived from peripheral blood, sampled on day 0 of AZD1222 vaccination. The CDR3 DNA reads as TGCGCCAGCAGCGTGTTGAATACAGGGAATGAGCAGTTCTTC. This codes for CASSVLNTGNEQFF. Drawing the rest from reference TRBV5-1 and TRBJ2-1, the complete variable domain is KAGVTQTPRYLIKTRGQQVTLSCSPISGHRSVSWYQQTPGQGLQFLFEYFSETQRNKGNFPGRFSGRQFSNSRSEMNVSTLELGDSALYLCASSVLNTGNEQFFGPGTRLTVL.